Sequencing of this TCR beta chain was carried out in a study of radiation and T cells in renal cell carcinoma. Time point here: blood 4 weeks post-SBRT, at nephrectomy. Noted treatment: 15 Gy SBRT to primary tumor, nephrectomy 4 weeks later. Nephrectomy followed 15 Gy stereotactic body radiation by 4 weeks. Radiation-treated patients gave blood at baseline, week 2 and week 4. Clear cell pathology was present in this patient's renal cell carcinoma. Concerning this clone itself: Its antigen is still unknown.

The V and J ends lost 2 bases and 4 bases respectively, with 8 bases between them. CDR1 and CDR2 (germline): GTSNPN, SVGIG (reference sequence). The CDR3 loop spans 12 amino acids. Study results and limitations: Pretreatment tumor biopsies were lacking, so baseline clonotypes are unknown.

Method: immunoSEQ multiplex PCR; TCRdb's copy keeps in-frame clones and lacks some. The sample lists approximately 83,000 clones; around four fifths were seen once. Sequencing used blood, obtained from a patient whose treatment included radiotherapy and nephrectomy. The chain employs TRBV30 and TRBJ1-1; D not certain. The sequence was obtained from a man aged 50 to 59 with renal cell carcinoma. The CDR3 nucleotides are TGTGCCTGGAGTCGGATCGGCACTGAAGCTTTCTTT. Translation: CAWSRIGTEAFF.